The 11 T cell receptor beta chains reported below all come from one sample, sequenced in a study of blood T cell repertoires in COVID-19. TCRdb's table, derived via immunoSEQ multiplex PCR, lists solely in-frame clones and lacks some. Altogether 270,000 or so clones are present, around 90% being singletons, with the ten largest covering roughly 2%. The material sequenced was peripheral blood. These receptors were collected from a woman aged 60-70 years with COVID-19, enrolled during active disease.

The chain is built from TRBV29-1 and TRBJ1-5; TRBD1 is a possible D gene (5 bases). The germline V gene has CDR1 SQVTM and CDR2 ANQGSEA. Deletions cut 0 bases from V and 6 bases from J, with 9 bases between. This CDR3 has 13 residues. Here the CDR3 reads CSVEDGGGQPQHF. For the CDR3, the DNA is TGCAGCGTTGAAGATGGGGGGGGTCAGCCCCAGCATTTT.

The J gene is TRBJ1-5, the V gene TRBV6-4, with D tentatively TRBD1 (5 bases). This CDR3 is built from 14 residues. V was pared by 1 base and J by 7 bases, with 11 bases between. Germline values: CDR1 MRHNA, CDR2 SNTAGT. The CDR3 protein is CASSDCRVLQPQHF. Here the CDR3 DNA reads TGTGCCAGCAGTGACTGCAGGGTTTTACAGCCCCAGCATTTT.

This sequence joins TRBV6-5 and TRBJ1-2, with D unclear. This CDR3 contains 12 residues. CDR1 and CDR2 (germline): MNHEY, SVGAGI. V gave up 8 bases and J gave up 5 bases, with 12 bases separating them. Here the CDR3 DNA reads TGTGCCAGCCGATCTTCGGGGTATGGCTACACCTTC. It codes for CASRSSGYGYTF.

This chain links TRBV10-2 with TRBJ1-5, with D maybe TRBD1 (6 bases). V lost 5 bases and J 3 bases, leaving 11 bases between the germline ends. Germline-derived CDR1 and CDR2 are WSHSY and SAAADI. CDR3 length: 14 residues. CDR3 sequence: CASSQDRYNQPQHF. In nucleotides, the CDR3 is TGCGCCAGCAGTCAAGACAGGTACAATCAGCCCCAGCATTTT.

The V and J genes are TRBV9 and TRBJ2-1; the match to TRBD2 covers 7 bases. V lost 4 bases and J lost 9; bases outside the gene matches: 10. The CDR3 contains 14 residues. Germline V lookup: CDR1 SGDLS, CDR2 YYNGEE. As DNA, the CDR3 is TGTGCCAGCAGCAGGGCAGCGGGGAACGGTGAGCAGTTCTTC. It codes for CASSRAAGNGEQFF.

The chain couples TRBV9 to TRBJ1-2, with 10 nucleotides matching TRBD1. The trim removed 3 bases at V and 4 bases at J, leaving 6 bases unmatched. Germline V CDR1 and CDR2: SGDLS, YYNGEE. The CDR3 has 15 amino acids. CDR3 DNA: TGTGCCAGCAGCGCTGAGGACAGGGGGTTCTATGGCTACACCTTC. Translating gives CASSAEDRGFYGYTF.

This chain joins TRBV7-9 and TRBJ2-1; D might be TRBD1 (6 bases). The CDR3 extends over 15 amino acids. The germline CDR1 and CDR2 sequences are SEHNR and FQNEAQ (reference sequence). V was clipped by 5 bases and J by 4 bases, with 15 bases between them. This CDR3 reads CASSPRGIKYNEQFF. DNA for the CDR3: TGTGCCAGCAGCCCGAGGGGGATCAAGTACAATGAGCAGTTCTTC.

The chain combines TRBV19 with TRBJ2-7; TRBD2 might be the D (6 bases). The germline gives CDR1 LNHDA, CDR2 SQIVND (reference sequence). The V end lost 0 bases, the J end lost 4 bases, and 13 bases lay between the germline ends. This CDR3 is 15 amino acids long. This CDR3 reads CASSIEAGTSYEQYF. The CDR3 DNA sequence: TGTGCCAGTAGTATAGAGGCCGGGACTTCTTACGAGCAGTACTTC.

The chain combines TRBV9 with TRBJ1-2; possibly TRBD1 for D (5 bases). Germline CDR1 and CDR2: SGDLS and YYNGEE. Trimming removed 4 bases from V and 3 bases from J, with 13 bases in between. There are 14 residues in the CDR3. The CDR3 spells CASSPRAQDYGYTF. Written as DNA, the CDR3 is TGTGCCAGCAGCCCTCGCGCACAGGACTATGGCTACACCTTC. Full variable domain (remainder filled in from reference TRBV9 and TRBJ1-2): DSGVTQTPKHLITATGQRVTLRCSPRSGDLSVYWYQQSLDQGLQFLIQYYNGEERAKGNILERFSAQQFPDLHSELNLSSLELGDSALYFCASSPRAQDYGYTFGSGTRLTVV.

The J gene is TRBJ1-4, the V gene TRBV9; TRBD1 matches at 8 bases. In germline, CDR1 is SGDLS, CDR2 YYNGEE. The J segment lost 6 bases and the V segment lost 4 bases, leaving 11 bases of the junction unmatched. The CDR3 runs to 16 residues. CDR3 coding DNA: TGTGCCAGCAGCCCGAAGTTTAAGACAGGGGATGAAAAACTGTTTTTT. Residues: CASSPKFKTGDEKLFF.

V and J are TRBV5-1 and TRBJ2-2; D not resolved. V gave up 2 bases and J gave up 6 bases, with 8 bases separating them. The CDR3 is 13 residues long. Per the germline V gene, CDR1 is SGHRS and CDR2 is YFSETQ. CDR3 sequence (DNA): TGCGCCAGCAGCTTCGGCGGCTCCGGGGAGCTGTTTTTT. It translates to CASSFGGSGELFF.